This TCR beta chain was captured in a study of blood T cell repertoires in COVID-19. Whole-study context: Collection of acute and convalescent COVID-19 samples took place in the United States, Italy and Spain.

Participants were aged about 18 to 90 years, lived in around 25 US areas, and enrolled virtually. Each participant's cohort was designated according to participant-reported clinical history. The V segment lost 0 bases and the J segment 10 bases; nucleotides outside the gene matches: 8. This CDR3 has 16 residues. Germline assignment: CDR1 SGHAT and CDR2 FQNNGV. In the original analysis: Nucleated cell number was recorded as an estimate derived from reference gene primer amplification. The method was immunoSEQ multiplex PCR; TCRdb's version includes in-frame clones alone and lacks a portion of them. V, J and clone size are those of that table, while D and trimming were read from the DNA. The sample has 200,000 to 250,000 clones, over 75% seen once.

The chain uses TRBV11-2 and TRBJ2-1; 11 bases are a match to TRBD2. The sequence was obtained from an older woman who had recovered from COVID-19. The sample comprised PBMCs or T cells enriched from blood (not recorded which). CDR3: CASSLEPSGRSGEQFF. The CDR3 region has the DNA TGTGCCAGCAGCTTAGAACCTAGCGGGAGGTCAGGGGAGCAGTTCTTC.